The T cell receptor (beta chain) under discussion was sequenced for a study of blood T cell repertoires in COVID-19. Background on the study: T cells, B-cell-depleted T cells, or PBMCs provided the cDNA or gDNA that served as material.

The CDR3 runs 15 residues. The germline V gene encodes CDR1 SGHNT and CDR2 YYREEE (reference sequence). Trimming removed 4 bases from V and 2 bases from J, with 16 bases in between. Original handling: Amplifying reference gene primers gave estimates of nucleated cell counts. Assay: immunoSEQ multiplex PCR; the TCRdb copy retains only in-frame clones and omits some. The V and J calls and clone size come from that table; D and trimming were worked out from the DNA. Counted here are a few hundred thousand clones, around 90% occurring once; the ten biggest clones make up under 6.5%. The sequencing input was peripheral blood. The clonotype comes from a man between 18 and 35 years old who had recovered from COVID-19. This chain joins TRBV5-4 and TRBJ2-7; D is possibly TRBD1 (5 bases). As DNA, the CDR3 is TGTGCCAGCAGCCCTGGGGCACAGCCCGCCTACGAGCAGTACTTC. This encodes CASSPGAQPAYEQYF.